This T cell receptor (beta chain) was sequenced during a study of blood T cells in healthy people across ages. A second PCR, run for roughly 7 to 11 cycles, used a sample-barcoded 5' primer plus a J-beta primer mix. TCRdb reprocessed the 5' RACE reads with MiXCR, giving one entry per CDR3 protein. Altogether hundreds of thousands of distinct CDR3 sequences are present, under 45% being singletons, with the ten largest covering nearly 20%. The CDR3 runs to 14 residues. V was shortened by 2 bases and J by 3 bases, with 13 bases between the two germline ends. Germline V gene data show CDR1 as GTSNPN and CDR2 as SVGIG (reference sequence).

The specimen was blood. The rearrangement joins TRBV30 to TRBJ1-2; possibly TRBD1 for D (5 bases). This clonotype originated in a man aged 55 to 70 in good health. CDR3 sequence: CAWSLQRDDYGYTF. The CDR3, as DNA: TGTGCCTGGAGTCTCCAGCGGGACGACTATGGCTACACCTTC.